This note documents a single T cell receptor (beta chain) sequence. Libraries were prepared by immunoSEQ multiplex PCR; TCRdb keeps only in-frame clonotypes and omits some of them. The sample contains about 340,000 clones, roughly 89% of which appear only once. Per germline, CDR1 ENHRY and CDR2 SYGVKD. V was pared by 4 bases and J by 0 bases, with 14 bases between. This CDR3 region has 16 residues. These data originate in a study of cytomegalovirus exposure and HLA in healthy donors. The V and J genes are TRBV10-3 and TRBJ2-3; D perhaps matches TRBD2 (6 bases). This TCR was sampled from a woman aged 18-29 years in good health and CMV-seronegative. Sequenced: PBMCs. CDR3 DNA: TGTGCCATCAGTGGGGGGACTTTAGGTAGCACAGATACGCAGTATTTT. This gives the protein CAISGGTLGSTDTQYF.